The rows below give T cell receptor beta chains drawn from one sample of a study of post-analysis software for immune sequencing data. TCRdb used MiXCR to reprocess the PCR reads, holding one entry per CDR3 protein. The sample lists about 820,000 distinct CDR3 sequences, about 53% occurring once. Sequencing used blood. The receptors here all came from a girl aged 10 to 17 with multiple sclerosis. CDR3s include the opening cysteine and the closing phenylalanine or tryptophan. The D gene is left open where the match is weak. The size of a clone is reported for some rows only, either as once, few or many, or as a class for expanded clones.

V gene	J gene	D gene	clone size	CDR3 DNA	CDR3 protein
TRBV7-2	TRBJ2-7	TRBD2	NA	TGTGCCAGCAGCGTGTCTAGCGGGGGGGCGTCCTACGAGCAGTACTTC	CASSVSSGGASYEQYF
TRBV25-1	TRBJ1-2	NA	NA	TGTGCCAGCAGCCCGGGACAAAGAAACTATGGCTACACCTTC	CASSPGQRNYGYTF
TRBV6-5	TRBJ2-5	NA	NA	TGTGCCAGCAGTTACTCGGGGATGGGTCGAGTGTCAGAGACCCAGTACTTC	CASSYSGMGRVSETQYF
TRBV10-3	TRBJ2-7	TRBD2	few	TGTGCCATCAGCACTATTACCAATTCGGGGGGCGAGCAGTACTTC	CAISTITNSGGEQYF
TRBV25-1	TRBJ1-2	NA	NA	TGTGCCAGTTCGTTTCTTTCTGGCTACACCTTC	CASSFLSGYTF
TRBV7-3	TRBJ2-5	NA	few	TGTGCCAGCAGCCCAACGTACCAAGAGACCCAGTACTTC	CASSPTYQETQYF
TRBV7-2	TRBJ2-7	TRBD2	NA	TGTGCCAGCAGCCCGTCACCCGGGAGGGCTCGCGAGCAGTACTTC	CASSPSPGRAREQYF
TRBV15	TRBJ2-5	TRBD2	NA	TGTGCCACCAGCAGCCGAACCACTACCACTAGCGGGAGATCGGAAGAGACCCAGTACTTC	CATSSRTTTTSGRSEETQYF
TRBV4-2	TRBJ2-3	NA	NA	TGTGCCAGCAGCCAAGAGCCCGGCAGCACAGATACGCAGTATTTT	CASSQEPGSTDTQYF
TRBV20-1	TRBJ2-3	TRBD2	NA	TGCAGTGCTAGCGCCAGCGGGGGGGCCAAGGGCGATACGCAGTATTTT	CSASASGGAKGDTQYF
TRBV3-1	TRBJ2-7	NA	NA	TGTGCCAGCAGCCAAGCGGGGTCGGTCGAGCAGTACTTC	CASSQAGSVEQYF
TRBV12-3/TRBV12-4	TRBJ1-5	NA	few	TGTGCCAGCAGTAAGACAGGCGGGCAGCCCCAGCATTTT	CASSKTGGQPQHF
TRBV12-5	TRBJ1-2	NA	NA	TGTGCTAGTGGTTTGGTACTAGCGGATGGCTACACCTTC	CASGLVLADGYTF
TRBV27	TRBJ1-2	TRBD1	few	TGTGCCAGCAGTTTATATGGACAGGACCCCGGAGGCTACACCTTC	CASSLYGQDPGGYTF
TRBV7-9	TRBJ2-1	NA	NA	TGTGCCAGCAGTCCGAACAAGGGGCCTGAGCAGTTCTTC	CASSPNKGPEQFF
TRBV7-9	TRBJ1-1	TRBD1	NA	TGTGCCAGCAGCCCCTCGGGGACAGGGGCCACTGAAGCTTTCTTT	CASSPSGTGATEAFF
TRBV29-1	TRBJ1-1	NA	few	TGCAGCGTACAGGGATCGTACCCTGAAGCTTTCTTT	CSVQGSYPEAFF
TRBV11-2	TRBJ2-5	TRBD1	once	TGTGCCAGCAAAAGACGACAGGGATGGGACCAAGAGACCCAGTACTTC	CASKRRQGWDQETQYF
TRBV6-2/TRBV6-3	TRBJ1-5	TRBD1	NA	TGTGCCAGCAGTTCCCCCCGGAGGGGGCGTCAGCCCCAGCATTTT	CASSSPRRGRQPQHF
TRBV27	TRBJ1-2	NA	NA	TGTGCCAGCCGCCTTATGTATCCCGATAACTATGGCTACACCTTC	CASRLMYPDNYGYTF
TRBV6-6	TRBJ2-1	TRBD2	NA	TGTGCCAGCCTCCCGAGAGAGCGGGGGTACAATGAGCAGTTCTTC	CASLPRERGYNEQFF
TRBV7-8	TRBJ2-7	NA	NA	TGTGCCAGCAGCAGGGGGGCAGAACTCTACGAGCAGTACTTC	CASSRGAELYEQYF
TRBV4-1	TRBJ2-7	NA	few	TGCGCCAGCAGCCAAGAGGACGAGCAGTACTTC	CASSQEDEQYF
TRBV7-3	TRBJ2-1	TRBD2	NA	TGTGCCAGCAGCTTAAAGCTAGCGGGGGACAATGAGCAGTTCTTC	CASSLKLAGDNEQFF
TRBV5-1	TRBJ1-2	NA	few	TGCGCCAGCAGCTTGGCTCAGGGGAGTAACTATGGCTACACCTTC	CASSLAQGSNYGYTF
TRBV15	TRBJ2-7	NA	NA	TGTGCCACCAGCAAAGACAGCATATCCTACAATGAGCAGTACTTC	CATSKDSISYNEQYF
TRBV29-1	TRBJ1-2	NA	NA	TGCAGCGTTGAAACGACAGTTGACAACTATGGCTACACCTTC	CSVETTVDNYGYTF
TRBV10-3	TRBJ2-5	NA	NA	TGTGCCATCAGACCCGGGAGCGGAGAGACCCAGTACTTC	CAIRPGSGETQYF
TRBV7-9	TRBJ2-5	TRBD2	NA	TGTGCCAGCAGCTCCCGACTAGCGGCTCAACAAGAGGCCCAGTACTTC	CASSSRLAAQQEAQYF
TRBV28	TRBJ2-5	NA	few	TGTGCCAGCAGTTTGCGGGGACGAAGTGAGACCCAGTACTTC	CASSLRGRSETQYF